Below are 17 T cell receptor beta chains sequenced from a single sample in a study of T cell responses to AZD1222 COVID-19 vaccine. Assay: immunoSEQ multiplex PCR; the TCRdb copy retains only in-frame clones and omits some. Here the sample spans around 150,000 clones, 90% to 95% being singletons. Sequencing was performed on peripheral blood, taken 28 days after the second AZD1222 dose. The receptors originated from an adult who received the AZD1222 COVID-19 vaccine.

This clone was detected once. The chain uses TRBV7-9 and TRBJ1-2; tentative D call: TRBD1 (6 bases). V lost 3 bases, J lost 1 base, and 15 bases lay in between. This CDR3 contains 16 residues. CDR1 SEHNR and CDR2 FQNEAQ come from the germline V gene (reference sequence). The CDR3 is CASSFSVQGGNYGYTF. As DNA, the CDR3 is TGTGCCAGCAGCTTTTCCGTACAGGGAGGTAACTATGGCTACACCTTC.

This clone was counted a single time. The chain is built from TRBV7-9 and TRBJ2-1, with D uncertain. Trimming stripped 3 bases from V and 6 bases from J, with 6 bases between. Germline lookup yields CDR1 SEHNR and CDR2 FQNEAQ (reference sequence). This CDR3 is built from 12 residues. Written as DNA, the CDR3 is TGTGCCAGCAGCTTCGGGCTCAATGAGCAGTTCTTC. Translating it yields CASSFGLNEQFF.

The genes are TRBV27 and TRBJ2-1; no reliable D call. Germline assignment: CDR1 MNHEY and CDR2 SMNVEV (reference sequence). V was cut by 2 bases and J by 0 bases, with 8 bases left in between. The CDR3 spans 15 residues. CDR3 nucleotide sequence: TGTGCCAGCAGTTTAATGGTAGGCTCCTACAATGAGCAGTTCTTC. Its protein is CASSLMVGSYNEQFF.

This sequence joins TRBV7-9 and TRBJ2-1, with TRBD2 identical over 7 bases. The length of the CDR3 is 16 residues. Germline CDR1 and CDR2: SEHNR and FQNEAQ (reference sequence). V lost 4 bases and J lost 3; bases outside the gene matches: 9. The CDR3 is CASSSLSGGDYNEQFF. The DNA for the CDR3 is TGTGCCAGCAGCTCCCTTTCTGGGGGGGACTACAATGAGCAGTTCTTC.

The chain is built from TRBV6-2 or TRBV6-3 and TRBJ2-7, with 11 positions matching TRBD1. The CDR3 covers 15 residues. With 5 bases clipped from V and 2 bases from J, the junction kept 5 bases outside the gene matches. CDR1 and CDR2 (germline): MNHEY, SVGEGT. Here the CDR3 DNA reads TGTGCCAGCAGTGCCCGGGACAGGGGGGCCTACGAGCAGTACTTC. Its protein is CASSARDRGAYEQYF.

The V and J genes are TRBV7-6 and TRBJ1-2, with D tentatively TRBD1 (6 bases). The CDR3 length is 17 residues. Germline V gene lookup returns CDR1 SGHVS and CDR2 FNYEAQ. Trimming took off 5 bases at V and 4 bases at J, with 23 bases between the two ends. The DNA for the CDR3 is TGTGCCAGCAGCGCCTGGGACACCCTAGGGGACGGCTATGGCTACACCTTC. Protein sequence: CASSAWDTLGDGYGYTF. Full variable domain (missing parts from reference TRBV7-6 and TRBJ1-2): GAGVSQSPRYKVTKRGQDVALRCDPISGHVSLYWYRQALGQGPEFLTYFNYEAQQDKSGLPNDRFSAERPEGSISTLTIQRTEQRDSAMYRCASSAWDTLGDGYGYTFGSGTRLTVV.

V is TRBV7-9 and J is TRBJ1-5; D is ambiguous. CDR1 SEHNR and CDR2 FQNEAQ come from the germline V gene (reference sequence). Trimming stripped 5 bases from V and 11 bases from J, with 13 bases between. This CDR3 has 12 amino acids. The CDR3 DNA follows: TGTGCCAGCAGCCTCGGCCCCGAAGCCCAGCATTTT. It codes for CASSLGPEAQHF.

This chain connects TRBV5-1 to TRBJ2-7; 12 bases are a match to TRBD1. Looked up from germline, CDR1 is SGHRS and CDR2 is YFSETQ. This CDR3 is 15 amino acids long. V was clipped by 0 bases and J by 5 bases; unmatched bases: 3. This CDR3 reads CASSLEGQGADEQYF. The CDR3 DNA sequence: TGCGCCAGCAGCTTGGAGGGACAGGGGGCGGACGAGCAGTACTTC.

This chain connects TRBV30 to TRBJ1-2; 8 bases are a match to TRBD1. Looked up from germline, CDR1 is GTSNPN and CDR2 is SVGIG (reference sequence). V was pared by 3 bases and J by 6 bases, with 9 bases of the junction left unmatched. This CDR3 spans 14 amino acids. CDR3 in amino acids: CAWRTGGSRNGYTF. The CDR3 DNA is TGTGCCTGGAGAACAGGGGGAAGTAGGAATGGCTACACCTTC.

This chain joins TRBV15 and TRBJ2-3; 11 nucleotides agree with TRBD2. CDR1 LNHNV and CDR2 YYDKDF come from the germline V gene (reference sequence). J lost 5 bases, V lost 1 base, and 11 bases had no gene match. The CDR3 sequence is 18 residues long. CDR3 coding DNA: TGTGCCACCAGCAGAGCCCCCTTAGCGGGGGGGCAAGAAGATACGCAGTATTTT. Amino acids: CATSRAPLAGGQEDTQYF.

The chain carries TRBV2 and TRBJ2-3; 9 nucleotides agree with TRBD1. The CDR3 covers 14 residues. The germline CDR1 and CDR2 sequences are SNHLY and FYNNEI. The trim removed 4 bases at V and 4 bases at J, leaving 3 bases unmatched. CDR3 in DNA: TGTGCCAGCAGTGCGACAGGGGGACCAGATACGCAGTATTTT. Translation: CASSATGGPDTQYF.

The rearrangement links TRBV7-8 to TRBJ1-4, with TRBD1 identical over 8 bases. Germline values: CDR1 SGHVS, CDR2 FQNEAQ. The CDR3 length is 17 residues. V trimming: 2 bases; J trimming: 5 bases; junction bases outside the gene matches: 10. The CDR3 sequence is CASSLSIWDRINEKLFF. CDR3 bases: TGTGCCAGCAGCTTATCCATATGGGACAGGATCAATGAAAAACTGTTTTTT.

V is TRBV19 and J is TRBJ1-1; 9 bases agree with TRBD1. V gave up 5 bases and J gave up 6 bases; unmatched junction bases: 13. CDR3 length: 16 residues. CDR1 LNHDA and CDR2 SQIVND come from the germline V gene (reference sequence). As DNA, the CDR3 is TGTGCCAGTAGTGACTACCGGCGGGACAGGGAATCTGAAGCTTTCTTT. Amino acid sequence: CASSDYRRDRESEAFF.

This clone was detected once. The chain uses TRBV18 and TRBJ1-2; TRBD1 matches 10 bases. V was pared by 6 bases and J by 6 bases, with 10 bases of the junction left unmatched. This CDR3 has 15 amino acids. Germline CDR1 reads KGHSH; CDR2 reads LQKENI. In DNA form, the CDR3 reads TGTGCCAGCTCCCGTCCCGGGACAGGGGAAGATGGCTACACCTTC. Its protein product is CASSRPGTGEDGYTF.

The chain has TRBV4-1 and TRBJ1-5; D uncertain. Deletions cut 1 base from V and 4 bases from J, with 8 bases between. The length of the CDR3 is 14 residues. Per the germline V gene, CDR1 is MGHRA and CDR2 is YSYEKL. CDR3 amino acids: CASSQAGRNQPQHF. In nucleotides, the CDR3 is TGCGCCAGCAGCCAAGCTGGACGTAATCAGCCCCAGCATTTT.

The V call is TRBV18, the J call TRBJ2-1; no clear D gene. The CDR3 covers 12 residues. Between the trimmed V and J ends, which lost 2 bases and 4 bases, there was a span of 3 bases. Germline CDR1 KGHSH, CDR2 LQKENI. As DNA, the CDR3 is TGTGCCAGCTCACCAGAATACAATGAGCAGTTCTTC. This encodes CASSPEYNEQFF.

This sequence joins TRBV7-9 and TRBJ1-1, with D unclear. Trimming shortened V by 4 bases and J by 4 bases, and 16 bases separated the two germline ends. The CDR3 extends over 15 amino acids. Per the germline V gene, CDR1 is SEHNR and CDR2 is FQNEAQ (reference sequence). The chain's CDR3 is CASSSASGMGTEAFF. CDR3 nucleotide sequence: TGTGCCAGCAGCTCCGCATCAGGTATGGGCACTGAAGCTTTCTTT.